This TCR beta chain was sequenced during a study of cytomegalovirus exposure and HLA in healthy donors. For the study at large: Most genotyped donors, around 78% of about 400, had Caucasian-associated genetic ancestry.

Regarding the study as a whole: The study found most TCR sequences rare, yet found some public TCRs in many donors. An assumption of roughly uniform sequencing depth across donors underlay the presence/absence analyses. Immune exposure data for these donors was limited to CMV serostatus.

Trimming at V came to 2 bases and at J to 4 bases, leaving 6 bases not matched to a gene. The germline V gene encodes CDR1 SGHRS and CDR2 YFSETQ. The CDR3 covers 14 residues. This clone has just one count. The antigen remains undetermined. A multiplex PCR was run with 60 Vbeta primers and 13 Jbeta primers. Profiling relied on immunoSEQ multiplex PCR, and the TCRdb table lists in-frame clones only, not all of them. The sample lists approximately 140,000 clones; approximately 80% were seen once. The chain uses TRBV5-1 and TRBJ2-7, with 7 bases identical to TRBD2. The sequence was obtained from a woman in her forties or fifties in good health and CMV-seropositive. What was sequenced was PBMCs. The CDR3 nucleotides read TGCGCCAGCAGCTTTCAGGGAGGGGAATACGAGCAGTACTTC. It encodes CASSFQGGEYEQYF.